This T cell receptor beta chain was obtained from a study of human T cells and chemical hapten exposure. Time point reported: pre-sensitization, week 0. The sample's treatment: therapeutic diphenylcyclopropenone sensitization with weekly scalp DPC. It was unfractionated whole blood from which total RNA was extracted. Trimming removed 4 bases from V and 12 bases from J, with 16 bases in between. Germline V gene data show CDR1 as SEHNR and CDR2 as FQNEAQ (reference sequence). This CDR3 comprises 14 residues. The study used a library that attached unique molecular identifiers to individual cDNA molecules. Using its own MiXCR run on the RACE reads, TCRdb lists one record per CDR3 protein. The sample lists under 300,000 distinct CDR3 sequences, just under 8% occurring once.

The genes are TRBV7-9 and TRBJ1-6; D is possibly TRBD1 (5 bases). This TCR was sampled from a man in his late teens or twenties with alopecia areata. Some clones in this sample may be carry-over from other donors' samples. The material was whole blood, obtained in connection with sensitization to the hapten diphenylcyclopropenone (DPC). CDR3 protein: CASSSRGDRKPLHF. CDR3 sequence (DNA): TGTGCCAGCAGCTCCCGGGGGGATAGGAAACCCCTCCACTTT.